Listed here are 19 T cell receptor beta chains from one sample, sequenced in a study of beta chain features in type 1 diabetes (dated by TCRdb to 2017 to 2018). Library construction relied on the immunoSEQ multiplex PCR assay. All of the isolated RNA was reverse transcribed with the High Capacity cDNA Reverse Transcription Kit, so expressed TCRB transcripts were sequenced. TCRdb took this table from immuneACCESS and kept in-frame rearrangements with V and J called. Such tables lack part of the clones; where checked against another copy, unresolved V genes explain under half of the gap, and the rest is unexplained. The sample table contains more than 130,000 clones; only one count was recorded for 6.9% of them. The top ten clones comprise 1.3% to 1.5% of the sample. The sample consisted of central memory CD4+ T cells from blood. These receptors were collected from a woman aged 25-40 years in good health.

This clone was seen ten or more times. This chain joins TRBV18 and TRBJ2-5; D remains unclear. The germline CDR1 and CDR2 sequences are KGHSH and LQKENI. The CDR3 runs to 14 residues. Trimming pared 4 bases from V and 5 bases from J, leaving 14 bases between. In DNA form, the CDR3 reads TGTGCCAGCTCACAGGCAAGGCAACAGGAGACCCAGTACTTC. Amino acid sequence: CASSQARQQETQYF.

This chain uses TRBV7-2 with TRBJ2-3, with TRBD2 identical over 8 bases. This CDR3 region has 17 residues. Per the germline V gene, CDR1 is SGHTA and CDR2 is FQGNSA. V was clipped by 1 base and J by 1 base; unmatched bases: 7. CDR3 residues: CASSLGGAGAGTDTQYF. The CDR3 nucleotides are TGTGCCAGCAGCTTAGGGGGAGCGGGAGCGGGCACAGATACGCAGTATTTT. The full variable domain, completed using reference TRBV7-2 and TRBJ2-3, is GAGVSQSPSNKVTEKGKDVELRCDPISGHTALYWYRQSLGQGLEFLIYFQGNSAPDKSGLPSDRFSAERTGGSVSTLTIQRTQQEDSAVYLCASSLGGAGAGTDTQYFGPGTRLTVL.

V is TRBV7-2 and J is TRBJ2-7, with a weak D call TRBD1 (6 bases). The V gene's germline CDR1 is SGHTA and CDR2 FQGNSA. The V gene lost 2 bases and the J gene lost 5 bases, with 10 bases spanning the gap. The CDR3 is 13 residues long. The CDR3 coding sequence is TGTGCCAGCAGCTTAAACAGGGTCAACGAGCAGTACTTC. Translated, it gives CASSLNRVNEQYF.

In DNA form, the CDR3 reads TGTGCCAGCAGCTTAGCTACCAGGGATAAGCAGTACTTC. The encoded protein is CASSLATRDKQYF. The gene calls are TRBV7-9 and TRBJ2-7; tentatively, D is TRBD1 (5 bases). The germline gives CDR1 SEHNR, CDR2 FQNEAQ (reference sequence). The ends were cut back, 0 bases at V and 8 bases at J, with 11 bases in the middle. This CDR3 has 13 residues.

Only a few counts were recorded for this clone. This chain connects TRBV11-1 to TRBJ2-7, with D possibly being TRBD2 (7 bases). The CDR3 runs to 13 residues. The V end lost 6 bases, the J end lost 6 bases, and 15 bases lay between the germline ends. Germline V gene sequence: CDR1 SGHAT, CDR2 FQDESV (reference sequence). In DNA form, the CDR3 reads TGTGCCAGCAGTCAATCCCGGGGGGCCGAGCAGTACTTC. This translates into CASSQSRGAEQYF.

The CDR3 DNA reads as TGTGCCAGCAGCCAAGATTGGGCGACCGAGCAGTTCTTC. Translation: CASSQDWATEQFF. The gene calls are TRBV7-8 and TRBJ2-1, with no clear D. Germline V CDR1 and CDR2: SGHVS, FQNEAQ. V was shortened by 5 bases and J by 10 bases, with 15 bases between the two germline ends. The CDR3 loop spans 13 amino acids.

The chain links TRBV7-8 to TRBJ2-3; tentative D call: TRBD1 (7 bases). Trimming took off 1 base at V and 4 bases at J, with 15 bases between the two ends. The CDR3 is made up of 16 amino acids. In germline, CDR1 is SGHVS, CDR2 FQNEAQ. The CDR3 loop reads CASSLEAGGSADTQYF. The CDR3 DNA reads TGTGCCAGCAGCTTAGAGGCAGGGGGGTCGGCAGATACGCAGTATTTT. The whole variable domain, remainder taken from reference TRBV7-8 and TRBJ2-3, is GAGVSQSPRYKVAKRGQDVALRCDPISGHVSLFWYQQALGQGPEFLTYFQNEAQLDKSGLPSDRFFAERPEGSVSTLKIQRTQQEDSAVYLCASSLEAGGSADTQYFGPGTRLTVL.

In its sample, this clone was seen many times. The chain's CDR3 is CSVERWAGTHEQYF. The CDR3, as DNA: TGCAGCGTTGAACGGTGGGCGGGGACGCACGAGCAGTACTTC. The chain employs TRBV29-1 and TRBJ2-7, with a possible D match to TRBD2 (6 bases). The CDR3 contains 14 residues. Trimming shortened V by 2 bases and J by 5 bases, and 16 bases separated the two germline ends. Germline V gene data show CDR1 as SQVTM and CDR2 as ANQGSEA.

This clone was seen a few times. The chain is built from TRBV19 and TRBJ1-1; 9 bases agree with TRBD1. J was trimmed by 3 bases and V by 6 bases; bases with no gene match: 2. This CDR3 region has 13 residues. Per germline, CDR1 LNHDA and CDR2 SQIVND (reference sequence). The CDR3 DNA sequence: TGTGCCAGTAGGAGGACAGGGGACACTGAAGCTTTCTTT. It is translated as CASRRTGDTEAFF. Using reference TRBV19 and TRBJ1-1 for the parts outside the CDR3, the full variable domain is DGGITQSPKYLFRKEGQNVTLSCEQNLNHDAMYWYRQDPGQGLRLIYYSQIVNDFQKGDIAEGYSVSREKKESFPLTVTSAQKNPTAFYLCASRRTGDTEAFFGQGTRLTVV.

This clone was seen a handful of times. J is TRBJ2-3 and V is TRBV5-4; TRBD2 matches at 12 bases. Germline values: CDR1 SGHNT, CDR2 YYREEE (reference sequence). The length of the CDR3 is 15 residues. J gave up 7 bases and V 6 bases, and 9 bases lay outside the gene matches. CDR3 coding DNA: TGTGCCAGCATGACTACTAGCGGGAGGAGGTATACGCAGTATTTT. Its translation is CASMTTSGRRYTQYF.

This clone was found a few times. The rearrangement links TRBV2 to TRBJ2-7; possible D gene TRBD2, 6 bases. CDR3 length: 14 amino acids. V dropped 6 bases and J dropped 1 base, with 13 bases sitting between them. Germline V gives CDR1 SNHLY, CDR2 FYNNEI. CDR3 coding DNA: TGTGCCAGCAGCCGGAGGGACGGATCCTACGAGCAGTACTTC. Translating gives CASSRRDGSYEQYF.

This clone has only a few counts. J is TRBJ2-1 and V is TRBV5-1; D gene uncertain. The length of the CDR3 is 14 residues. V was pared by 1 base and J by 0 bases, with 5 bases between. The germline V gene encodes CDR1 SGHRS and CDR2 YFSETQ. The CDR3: CASSLSGSYNEQFF. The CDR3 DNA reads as TGCGCCAGCAGCTTGTCAGGCTCCTACAATGAGCAGTTCTTC.

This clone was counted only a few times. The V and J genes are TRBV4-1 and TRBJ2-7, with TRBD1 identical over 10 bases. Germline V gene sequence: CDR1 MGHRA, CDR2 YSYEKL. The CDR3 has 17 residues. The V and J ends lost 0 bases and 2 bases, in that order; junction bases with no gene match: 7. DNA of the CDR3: TGCGCCAGCAGCCAAGACACGGGACAGGGGCTACCCTACGAGCAGTACTTC. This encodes CASSQDTGQGLPYEQYF.

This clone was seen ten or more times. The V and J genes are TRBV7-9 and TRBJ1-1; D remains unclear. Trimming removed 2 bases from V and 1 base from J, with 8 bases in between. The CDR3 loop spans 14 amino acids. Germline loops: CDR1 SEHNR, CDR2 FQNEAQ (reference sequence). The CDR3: CASSLSWANTEAFF. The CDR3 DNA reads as TGTGCCAGCAGCTTATCGTGGGCGAACACTGAAGCTTTCTTT.

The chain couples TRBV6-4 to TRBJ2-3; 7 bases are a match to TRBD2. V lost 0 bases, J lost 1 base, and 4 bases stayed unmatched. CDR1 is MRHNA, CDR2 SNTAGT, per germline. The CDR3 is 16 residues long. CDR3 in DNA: TGTGCCAGCAGTGACTCGCGAACTAGCGGCACAGATACGCAGTATTTT. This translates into CASSDSRTSGTDTQYF.

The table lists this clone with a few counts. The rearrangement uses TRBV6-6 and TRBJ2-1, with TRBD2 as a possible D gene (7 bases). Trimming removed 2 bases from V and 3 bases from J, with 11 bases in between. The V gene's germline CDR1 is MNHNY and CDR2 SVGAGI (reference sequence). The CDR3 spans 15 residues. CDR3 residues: CASSYGGGGYNEQFF. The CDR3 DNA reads TGTGCCAGCAGTTACGGGGGCGGGGGCTACAATGAGCAGTTCTTC.

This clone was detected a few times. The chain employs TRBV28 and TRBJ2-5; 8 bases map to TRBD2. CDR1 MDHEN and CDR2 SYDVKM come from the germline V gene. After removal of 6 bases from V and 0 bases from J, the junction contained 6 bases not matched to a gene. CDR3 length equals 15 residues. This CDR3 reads CASRPSGGYQETQYF. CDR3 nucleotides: TGTGCCAGCAGGCCGAGCGGGGGCTACCAAGAGACCCAGTACTTC.

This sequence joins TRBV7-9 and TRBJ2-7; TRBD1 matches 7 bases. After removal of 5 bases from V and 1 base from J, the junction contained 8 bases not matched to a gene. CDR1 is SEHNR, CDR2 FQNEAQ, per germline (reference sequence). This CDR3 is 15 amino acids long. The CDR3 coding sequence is TGTGCCAGCAGCCCACGCCCAGGGGGATCCTACGAGCAGTACTTC. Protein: CASSPRPGGSYEQYF.

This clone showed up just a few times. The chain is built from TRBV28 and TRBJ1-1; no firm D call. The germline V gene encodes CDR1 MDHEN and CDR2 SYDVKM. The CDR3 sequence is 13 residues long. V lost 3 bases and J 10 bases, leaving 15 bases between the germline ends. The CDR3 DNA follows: TGTGCCAGCAGTTTTCGGGTCGGCCGCAGAGCTTTCTTT. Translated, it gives CASSFRVGRRAFF. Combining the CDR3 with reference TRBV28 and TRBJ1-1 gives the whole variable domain DVKVTQSSRYLVKRTGEKVFLECVQDMDHENMFWYRQDPGLGLRLIYFSYDVKMKEKGDIPEGYSVSREKKERFSLILESASTNQTSMYLCASSFRVGRRAFFGQGTRLTVV.